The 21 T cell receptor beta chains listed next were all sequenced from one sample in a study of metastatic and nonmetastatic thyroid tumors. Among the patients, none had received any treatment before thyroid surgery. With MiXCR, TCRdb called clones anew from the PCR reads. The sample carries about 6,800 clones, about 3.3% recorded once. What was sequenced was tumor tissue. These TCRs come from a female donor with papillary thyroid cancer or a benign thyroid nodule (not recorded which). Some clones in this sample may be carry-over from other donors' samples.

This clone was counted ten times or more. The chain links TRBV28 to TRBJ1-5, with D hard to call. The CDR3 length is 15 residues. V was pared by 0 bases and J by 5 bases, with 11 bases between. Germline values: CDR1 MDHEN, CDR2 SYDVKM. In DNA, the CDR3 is TGTGCCAGCAGTTTATGGGGCAGGATTCATCAGCCCCAGCATTTT. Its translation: CASSLWGRIHQPQHF. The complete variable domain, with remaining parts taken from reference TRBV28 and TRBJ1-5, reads DVKVTQSSRYLVKRTGEKVFLECVQDMDHENMFWYRQDPGLGLRLIYFSYDVKMKEKGDIPEGYSVSREKKERFSLILESASTNQTSMYLCASSLWGRIHQPQHFGDGTRLSIL.

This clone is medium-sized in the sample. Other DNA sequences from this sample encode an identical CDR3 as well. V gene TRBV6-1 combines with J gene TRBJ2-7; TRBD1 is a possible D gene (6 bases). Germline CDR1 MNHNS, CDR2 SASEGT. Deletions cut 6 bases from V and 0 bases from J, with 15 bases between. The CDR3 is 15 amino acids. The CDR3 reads CASRAYGDTSYEQYF. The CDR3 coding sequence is TGTGCCAGCAGAGCTTACGGGGACACCTCCTACGAGCAGTACTTC.

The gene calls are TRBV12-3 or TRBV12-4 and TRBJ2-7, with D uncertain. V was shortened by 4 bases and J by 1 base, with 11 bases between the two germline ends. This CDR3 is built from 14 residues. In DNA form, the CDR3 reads TGTGCCAGCAGTTCCTGGGTGGGGTCCTACGAGCAGTACTTC. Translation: CASSSWVGSYEQYF.

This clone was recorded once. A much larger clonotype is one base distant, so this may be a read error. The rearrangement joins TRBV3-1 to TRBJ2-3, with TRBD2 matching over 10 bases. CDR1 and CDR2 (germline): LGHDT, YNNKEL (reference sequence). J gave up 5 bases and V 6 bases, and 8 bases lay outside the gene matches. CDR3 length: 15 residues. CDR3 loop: CASSTLAGVIDTQYF. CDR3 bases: TGTGCCAGCAGTACGCTAGCGGGGGTCATAGATACGCAGTATTTT.

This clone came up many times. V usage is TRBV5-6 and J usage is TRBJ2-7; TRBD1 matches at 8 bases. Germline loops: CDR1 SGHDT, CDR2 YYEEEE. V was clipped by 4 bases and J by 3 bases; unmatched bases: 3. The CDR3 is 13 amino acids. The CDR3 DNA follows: TGTGCCAGCAGCAATACAGGGGGCTACGAGCAGTACTTC. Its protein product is CASSNTGGYEQYF.

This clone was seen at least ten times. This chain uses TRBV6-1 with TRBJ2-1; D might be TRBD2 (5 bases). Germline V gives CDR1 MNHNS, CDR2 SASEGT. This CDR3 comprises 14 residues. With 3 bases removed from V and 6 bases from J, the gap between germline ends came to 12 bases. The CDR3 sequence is CASSEVLAGNEQFF. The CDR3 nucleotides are TGTGCCAGCAGTGAGGTCCTAGCTGGCAATGAGCAGTTCTTC.

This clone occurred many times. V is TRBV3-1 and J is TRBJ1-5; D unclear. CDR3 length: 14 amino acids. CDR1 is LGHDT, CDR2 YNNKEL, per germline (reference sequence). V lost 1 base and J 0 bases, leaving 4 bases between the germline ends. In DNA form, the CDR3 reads TGTGCCAGCAGCCAAGGCTATAGCAATCAGCCCCAGCATTTT. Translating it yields CASSQGYSNQPQHF.

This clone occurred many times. DNA of the CDR3: TGTGCCATCACCAAAGGACTAGCGGGAGGCTACGAGCAGTACTTC. It specifies CAITKGLAGGYEQYF. The chain joins TRBV10-3 to TRBJ2-7; 14 bases match TRBD2. Losses at the gene ends were 7 bases for V and 3 bases for J; bases not matched to a gene: 5. This CDR3 spans 15 amino acids. Germline values: CDR1 ENHRY, CDR2 SYGVKD.

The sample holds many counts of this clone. CDR3 in amino acids: CSVRQPQETQYF. The CDR3 region has the DNA TGCAGCGTTCGACAGCCTCAAGAGACCCAGTACTTC. The rearrangement uses TRBV29-1 and TRBJ2-5, with a weak D call TRBD1 (5 bases). This CDR3 is built from 12 residues. V dropped 5 bases and J dropped 2 bases, with 9 bases sitting between them. Looked up from germline, CDR1 is SQVTM and CDR2 is ANQGSEA.

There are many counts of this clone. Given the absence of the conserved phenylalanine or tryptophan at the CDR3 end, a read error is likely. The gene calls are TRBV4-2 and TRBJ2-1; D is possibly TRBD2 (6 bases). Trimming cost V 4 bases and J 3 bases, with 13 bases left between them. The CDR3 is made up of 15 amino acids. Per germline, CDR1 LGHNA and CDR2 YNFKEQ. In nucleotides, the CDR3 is TGTGCCAGCAGCCCCGGAGGGGAGGTCTACAATGAGCAGTTCGTC. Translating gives CASSPGGEVYNEQFV.

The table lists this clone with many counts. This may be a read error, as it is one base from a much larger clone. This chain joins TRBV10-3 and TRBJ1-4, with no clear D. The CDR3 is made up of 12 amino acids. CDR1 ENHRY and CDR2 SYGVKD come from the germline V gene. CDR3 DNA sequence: TGTGCCGTCAGTGAACAGTCTGAAAAACTGTTTTTT. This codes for CAVSEQSEKLFF.

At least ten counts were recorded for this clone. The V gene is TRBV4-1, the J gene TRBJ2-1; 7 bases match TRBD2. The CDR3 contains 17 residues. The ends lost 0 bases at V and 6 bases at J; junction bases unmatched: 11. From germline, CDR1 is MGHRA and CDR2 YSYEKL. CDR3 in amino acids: CASSQDWEREVFNEQFF. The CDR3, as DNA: TGCGCCAGCAGCCAAGATTGGGAGCGGGAAGTTTTCAATGAGCAGTTCTTC.

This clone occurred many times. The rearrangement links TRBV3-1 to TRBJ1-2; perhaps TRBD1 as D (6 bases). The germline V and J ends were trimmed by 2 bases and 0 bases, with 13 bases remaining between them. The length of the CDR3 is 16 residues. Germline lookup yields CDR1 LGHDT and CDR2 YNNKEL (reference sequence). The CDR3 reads CASSQWEQGTNYGYTF. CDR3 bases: TGTGCCAGCAGCCAATGGGAACAGGGAACTAACTATGGCTACACCTTC.

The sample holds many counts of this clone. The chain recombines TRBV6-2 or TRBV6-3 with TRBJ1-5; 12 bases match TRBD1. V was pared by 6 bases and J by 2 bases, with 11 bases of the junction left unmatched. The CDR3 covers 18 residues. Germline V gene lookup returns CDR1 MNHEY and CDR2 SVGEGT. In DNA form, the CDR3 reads TGTGCCAGCAGCTCCGGGACAGGGGGCCTCTATGGCAATCAGCCCCAGCATTTT. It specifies CASSSGTGGLYGNQPQHF.

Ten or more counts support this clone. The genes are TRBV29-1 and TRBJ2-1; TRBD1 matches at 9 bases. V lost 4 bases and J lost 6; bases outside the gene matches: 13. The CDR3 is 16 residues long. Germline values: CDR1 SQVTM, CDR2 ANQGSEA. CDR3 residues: CSVAGSGTGISNEQFF. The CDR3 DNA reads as TGCAGCGTTGCTGGGAGTGGGACAGGGATTTCCAATGAGCAGTTCTTC.

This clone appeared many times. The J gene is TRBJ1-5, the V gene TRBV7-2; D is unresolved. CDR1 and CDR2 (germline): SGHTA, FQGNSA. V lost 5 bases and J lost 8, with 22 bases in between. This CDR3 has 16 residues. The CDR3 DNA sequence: TGTGCCAGCAGCCTGGAGGCCTACGCGGGAGGAGAGCCCCAGCATTTT. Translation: CASSLEAYAGGEPQHF.

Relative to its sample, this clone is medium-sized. The CDR3 sequence: CASNFWPQHF. CDR3 in DNA: TGTGCCAGCAACTTTTGGCCCCAGCATTTT. The chain has TRBV28 and TRBJ1-5; D is uncertain. Germline V gives CDR1 MDHEN, CDR2 SYDVKM. CDR3 length: 10 amino acids. Trimming left V 7 bases short and J 9 bases short, with 7 bases between.

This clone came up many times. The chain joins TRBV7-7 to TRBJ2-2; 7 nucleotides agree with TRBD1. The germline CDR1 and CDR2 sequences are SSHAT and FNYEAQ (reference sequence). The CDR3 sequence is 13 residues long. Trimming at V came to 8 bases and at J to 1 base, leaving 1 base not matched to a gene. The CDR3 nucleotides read TGTGCCAGCCGACAGGGGAACACCGGGGAGCTGTTTTTT. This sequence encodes CASRQGNTGELFF.

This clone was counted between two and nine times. Here the CDR3 reads CASSYPGGRNTEAFF. CDR3 DNA: TGTGCCAGCAGCTACCCAGGAGGTCGGAACACTGAAGCTTTCTTT. The gene calls are TRBV5-4 and TRBJ1-1, with no clear D. This CDR3 comprises 15 residues. From germline, CDR1 is SGHNT and CDR2 YYREEE (reference sequence). V was pared by 3 bases and J by 1 base, with 13 bases between. Supplemented by reference TRBV5-4 and TRBJ1-1, the full variable domain reads ETGVTQSPTHLIKTRGQQVTLRCSSQSGHNTVSWYQQALGQGPQFIFQYYREEENGRGNFPPRFSGLQFPNYSSELNVNALELDDSALYLCASSYPGGRNTEAFFGQGTRLTVV.

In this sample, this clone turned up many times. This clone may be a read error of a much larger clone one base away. The CDR3 reads CASSLGTGGSNQPQHF. CDR3 coding DNA: TGTGCCAGCAGTTTAGGGACAGGGGGAAGCAATCAGCCCCAGCATTTT. V usage is TRBV28 and J usage is TRBJ1-5, with TRBD1 matching 11 bases. V shed 2 bases, J shed 1 base, and the junction held 1 base outside the gene matches. Per the germline V gene, CDR1 is MDHEN and CDR2 is SYDVKM. The CDR3 length is 16 residues.

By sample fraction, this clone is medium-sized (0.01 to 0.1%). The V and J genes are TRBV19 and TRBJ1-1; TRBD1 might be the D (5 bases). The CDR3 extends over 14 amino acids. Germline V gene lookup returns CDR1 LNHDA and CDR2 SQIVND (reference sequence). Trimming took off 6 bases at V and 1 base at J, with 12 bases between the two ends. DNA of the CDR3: TGTGCCAGTAGCCAACAGACAGCGAACACTGAAGCTTTCTTT. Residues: CASSQQTANTEAFF. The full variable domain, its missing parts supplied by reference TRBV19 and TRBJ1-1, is DGGITQSPKYLFRKEGQNVTLSCEQNLNHDAMYWYRQDPGQGLRLIYYSQIVNDFQKGDIAEGYSVSREKKESFPLTVTSAQKNPTAFYLCASSQQTANTEAFFGQGTRLTVV.